These 17 T cell receptor beta chains share one sample of origin, sequenced in a study of blood T cell repertoires in COVID-19. The method was immunoSEQ multiplex PCR; TCRdb's version includes in-frame clones alone and lacks a portion of them. This sample yields approximately 270,000 clones, of which roughly 86% are seen a single time; about 8.6% belongs to the top ten. The specimen was peripheral blood. Receptors originate from a man between 40 and 49 years old with active or convalescent COVID-19.

The V call is TRBV18, the J call TRBJ2-3; 8 nucleotides line up with TRBD2. This CDR3 is built from 15 residues. Germline trimming cut 1 base from V and 4 bases from J; bases unmatched to any gene: 4. Germline V gives CDR1 KGHSH, CDR2 LQKENI. DNA of the CDR3: TGTGCCAGCTCACCACTAGCGGGACGGGCAGATACGCAGTATTTT. Protein sequence: CASSPLAGRADTQYF.

The genes are TRBV5-1 and TRBJ2-3, with 7 bases matching TRBD2. Germline V lookup: CDR1 SGHRS, CDR2 YFSETQ. The trim removed 7 bases at V and 1 base at J, leaving 3 bases unmatched. The CDR3 extends over 13 amino acids. The CDR3 DNA follows: TGCGCCAGCTGGGGGGGAGGCACAGATACGCAGTATTTT. This sequence encodes CASWGGGTDTQYF. The full variable domain, with the rest looked up from reference TRBV5-1 and TRBJ2-3, is KAGVTQTPRYLIKTRGQQVTLSCSPISGHRSVSWYQQTPGQGLQFLFEYFSETQRNKGNFPGRFSGRQFSNSRSEMNVSTLELGDSALYLCASWGGGTDTQYFGPGTRLTVL.

The chain uses TRBV7-3 and TRBJ2-5, with a tentative D call TRBD1 (5 bases). The CDR3 consists of 14 residues. Germline CDR1 SGHTA, CDR2 FQGTGA. V lost 1 base and J 5 bases, leaving 11 bases between the germline ends. CDR3 sequence (DNA): TGTGCCAGCAGCTTAAATGTGGACAAGGAGACCCAGTACTTC. It yields the protein CASSLNVDKETQYF.

CDR3 coding DNA: TGTGCCAGCAGTTTCGAGAGGACAGGGGACGCCTACAATGAGCAGTTCTTC. This translates into CASSFERTGDAYNEQFF. The V call is TRBV28, the J call TRBJ2-1, with 9 nucleotides matching TRBD1. Germline assignment: CDR1 MDHEN and CDR2 SYDVKM. Unmatched junction bases numbered 8, after V lost 3 bases and J lost 2 bases. The CDR3 runs 17 residues.

The CDR3 DNA reads as TGTGCCAGCAGTCCAACCGGCAGGATCTTCGAGCAGTACTTC. Translation: CASSPTGRIFEQYF. The chain joins TRBV6-5 to TRBJ2-7; unclear D gene. Germline V gene lookup returns CDR1 MNHEY and CDR2 SVGAGI. The V gene lost 5 bases and the J gene lost 6 bases, with 17 bases spanning the gap. The CDR3 totals 14 residues.

V and J are TRBV7-9 and TRBJ1-5, with TRBD1 as a possible D gene (6 bases). Germline CDR1 is SEHNR and CDR2 is FQNEAQ (reference sequence). Deletions cut 4 bases from V and 1 base from J, with 11 bases between. The CDR3 spans 15 residues. CDR3 loop: CASSSSGASNQPQHF. The CDR3 coding sequence is TGTGCCAGCAGCTCATCAGGGGCAAGCAATCAGCCCCAGCATTTT.

The J gene is TRBJ2-7, the V gene TRBV6-5; 7 bases agree with TRBD2. Per the germline V gene, CDR1 is MNHEY and CDR2 is SVGAGI. The CDR3 totals 14 residues. The junction had 7 bases not matched to a gene; V was cut back by 8 bases and J by 0 bases. CDR3 DNA sequence: TGTGCCAGCTTGTGGGGGGGATCCTCCTACGAGCAGTACTTC. As protein: CASLWGGSSYEQYF.

This chain uses TRBV12-3 or TRBV12-4 with TRBJ2-5; D call uncertain. This CDR3 is 11 amino acids long. V lost 5 bases, J lost 5 bases, and 6 bases lay in between. This CDR3 is CASSQRETQYF. As DNA, the CDR3 is TGTGCCAGCAGTCAACGGGAGACCCAGTACTTC.

The chain employs TRBV5-1 and TRBJ1-2; 7 nucleotides align to TRBD1. Per germline, CDR1 SGHRS and CDR2 YFSETQ. V trimming: 0 bases; J trimming: 5 bases; junction bases outside the gene matches: 7. The CDR3 covers 15 residues. CDR3 coding DNA: TGCGCCAGCAGCTTGGCCGGGACAGCCTTATATGGCTACACCTTC. As protein: CASSLAGTALYGYTF. The full variable domain, completed using reference TRBV5-1 and TRBJ1-2, is KAGVTQTPRYLIKTRGQQVTLSCSPISGHRSVSWYQQTPGQGLQFLFEYFSETQRNKGNFPGRFSGRQFSNSRSEMNVSTLELGDSALYLCASSLAGTALYGYTFGSGTRLTVV.

This clone was found once. The chain recombines TRBV2 with TRBJ2-5; TRBD2 agrees at 8 bases. V shed 3 bases and J 4 bases; nucleotides not matched to a gene: 7. The CDR3 is 15 amino acids. Germline values: CDR1 SNHLY, CDR2 FYNNEI. The CDR3 DNA reads as TGTGCCAGCAGTGAGAGTCGGGGGGGCCGAGAGACCCAGTACTTC. Translating it yields CASSESRGGRETQYF.

This clone was seen once. The chain is built from TRBV5-1 and TRBJ2-3; 10 bases fit TRBD2. This CDR3 has 14 residues. The germline V gene has CDR1 SGHRS and CDR2 YFSETQ. J lost 5 bases, V lost 4 bases, and 4 bases had no gene match. This CDR3 reads CASSIAGGVDTQYF. In DNA form, the CDR3 reads TGCGCCAGCAGCATAGCGGGAGGAGTAGATACGCAGTATTTT.

V is TRBV4-2 and J is TRBJ1-1; TRBD1 might be the D (6 bases). Trimming left V 3 bases short and J 1 base short, with 12 bases between. The CDR3 totals 15 residues. The germline gives CDR1 LGHNA, CDR2 YNFKEQ. CDR3: CASSQPGQRNTEAFF. Here the CDR3 DNA reads TGTGCCAGCAGCCAGCCCGGACAGAGGAACACTGAAGCTTTCTTT.

The V and J genes are TRBV3-1 (or the pseudogene TRBV3-2) and TRBJ1-5; 8 bases are shared with TRBD1. Germline V gene data show CDR1 as LGHDT and CDR2 as YNNKEL (reference sequence). The CDR3 is made up of 15 amino acids. V was pared by 2 bases and J by 3 bases, with 3 bases of the junction left unmatched. CDR3 protein: CASSQQGAPNQPQHF. DNA for the CDR3: TGTGCCAGCAGCCAACAGGGGGCCCCCAATCAGCCCCAGCATTTT.

The chain carries TRBV11-2 and TRBJ2-1; D possibly corresponds to TRBD1 (5 bases). V was pared by 4 bases and J by 7 bases, with 20 bases between. The V gene's germline CDR1 is SGHAT and CDR2 FQNNGV. The CDR3 consists of 16 residues. CDR3 bases: TGTGCCAGCAGCTACCGTCGGGCAGGGTTGGTTAATGAGCAGTTCTTC. Encoded protein: CASSYRRAGLVNEQFF.

V and J are TRBV11-3 and TRBJ2-3; TRBD2 is a possible D gene (6 bases). Germline CDR1 is SGHNT and CDR2 is YENEEA. CDR3 length: 15 amino acids. Trimming shortened V by 0 bases and J by 4 bases, and 11 bases separated the two germline ends. The CDR3 reads CASSLEGGAADTQYF. DNA of the CDR3: TGTGCCAGCAGCTTAGAGGGGGGAGCGGCAGATACGCAGTATTTT.

This sequence joins TRBV30 and TRBJ2-1; 7 bases are a match to TRBD2. The CDR3 is made up of 15 amino acids. Germline-derived CDR1 and CDR2 are GTSNPN and SVGIG (reference sequence). The J segment lost 5 bases and the V segment lost 3 bases, leaving 10 bases of the junction unmatched. The CDR3 here is CAWSHKGLADNEQFF. The CDR3 DNA is TGTGCCTGGAGCCATAAGGGCCTAGCGGACAATGAGCAGTTCTTC.

The chain has TRBV3-1 (or the pseudogene TRBV3-2) and TRBJ1-2, with D perhaps TRBD1 (6 bases). This CDR3 contains 13 residues. Trimming took off 3 bases at V and 8 bases at J, with 13 bases between the two ends. Germline V gene sequence: CDR1 LGHDT, CDR2 YNNKEL (reference sequence). The CDR3, as DNA: TGTGCCAGCAGCCAGGGGGCCGGGACGGGCTACACCTTC. It translates to CASSQGAGTGYTF.